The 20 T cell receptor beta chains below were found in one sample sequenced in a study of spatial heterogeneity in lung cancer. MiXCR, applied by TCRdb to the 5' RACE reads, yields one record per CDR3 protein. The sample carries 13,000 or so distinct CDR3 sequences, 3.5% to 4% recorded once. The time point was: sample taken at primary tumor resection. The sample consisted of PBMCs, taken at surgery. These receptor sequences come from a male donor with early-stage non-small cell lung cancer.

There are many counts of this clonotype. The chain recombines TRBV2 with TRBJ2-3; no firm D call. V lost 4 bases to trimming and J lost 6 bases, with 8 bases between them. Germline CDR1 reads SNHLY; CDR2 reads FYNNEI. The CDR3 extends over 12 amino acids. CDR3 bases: TGTGCCAGCAGTGCGGGTTTGGATACGCAGTATTTT. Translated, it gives CASSAGLDTQYF.

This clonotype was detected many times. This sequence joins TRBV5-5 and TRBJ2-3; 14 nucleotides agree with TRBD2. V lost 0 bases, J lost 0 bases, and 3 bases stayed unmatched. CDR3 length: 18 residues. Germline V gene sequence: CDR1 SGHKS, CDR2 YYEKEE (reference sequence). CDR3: CASSLGLAGGPSTDTQYF. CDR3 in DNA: TGTGCCAGCAGCTTGGGACTAGCGGGAGGGCCTAGCACAGATACGCAGTATTTT.

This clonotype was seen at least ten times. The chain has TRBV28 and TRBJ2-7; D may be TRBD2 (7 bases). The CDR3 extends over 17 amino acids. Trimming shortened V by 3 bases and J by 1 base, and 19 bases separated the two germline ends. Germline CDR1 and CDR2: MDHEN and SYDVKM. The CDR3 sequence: CASSLGAPGRSSYEQYF. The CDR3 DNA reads TGTGCCAGCAGTTTGGGGGCGCCCGGGAGGAGTTCCTACGAGCAGTACTTC. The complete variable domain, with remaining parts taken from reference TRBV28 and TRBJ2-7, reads DVKVTQSSRYLVKRTGEKVFLECVQDMDHENMFWYRQDPGLGLRLIYFSYDVKMKEKGDIPEGYSVSREKKERFSLILESASTNQTSMYLCASSLGAPGRSSYEQYFGPGTRLTVT.

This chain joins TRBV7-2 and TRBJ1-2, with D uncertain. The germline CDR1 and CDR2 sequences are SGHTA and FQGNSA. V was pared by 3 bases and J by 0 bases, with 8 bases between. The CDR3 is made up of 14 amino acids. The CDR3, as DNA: TGTGCCAGCAGCTTCGGCAGCTCTAACTATGGCTACACCTTC. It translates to CASSFGSSNYGYTF.

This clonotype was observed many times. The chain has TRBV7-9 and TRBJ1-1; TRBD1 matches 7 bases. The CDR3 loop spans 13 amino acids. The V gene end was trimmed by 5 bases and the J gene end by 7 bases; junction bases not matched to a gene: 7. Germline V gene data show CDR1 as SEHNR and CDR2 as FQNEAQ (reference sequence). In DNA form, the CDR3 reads TGTGCCAGCAGCCCGACAGGGATGGTTGAAGCTTTCTTT. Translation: CASSPTGMVEAFF.

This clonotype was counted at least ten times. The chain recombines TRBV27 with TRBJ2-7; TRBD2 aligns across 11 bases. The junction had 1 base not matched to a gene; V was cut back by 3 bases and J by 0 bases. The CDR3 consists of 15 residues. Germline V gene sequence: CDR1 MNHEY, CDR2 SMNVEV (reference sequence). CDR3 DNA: TGTGCCAGCAGTTTGGGGACTAGCGGCTCCTACGAGCAGTACTTC. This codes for CASSLGTSGSYEQYF.

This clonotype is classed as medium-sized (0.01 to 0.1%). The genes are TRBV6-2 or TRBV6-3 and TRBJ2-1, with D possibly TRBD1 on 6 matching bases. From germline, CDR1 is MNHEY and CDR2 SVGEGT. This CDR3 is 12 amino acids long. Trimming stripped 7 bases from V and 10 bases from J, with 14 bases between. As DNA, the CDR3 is TGTGCCAGCACCGTGAGGACAGCGGAGCAGTTCTTC. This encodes CASTVRTAEQFF.

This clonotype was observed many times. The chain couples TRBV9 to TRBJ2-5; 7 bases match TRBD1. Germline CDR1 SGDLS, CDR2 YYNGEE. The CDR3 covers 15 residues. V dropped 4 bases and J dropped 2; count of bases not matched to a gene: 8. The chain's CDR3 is CASSLNEGAQETQYF. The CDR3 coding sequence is TGTGCCAGCAGCTTAAATGAGGGGGCACAAGAGACCCAGTACTTC.

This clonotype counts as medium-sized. CDR3 in amino acids: CASSSGTPPRDEQFF. DNA for the CDR3: TGTGCCAGCAGCTCCGGGACTCCCCCGAGGGACGAGCAGTTCTTC. The chain employs TRBV7-2 and TRBJ2-1; D is perhaps TRBD2 (6 bases). Germline CDR1 reads SGHTA; CDR2 reads FQGNSA. V lost 4 bases and J lost 10, with 20 bases in between. This CDR3 contains 15 residues.

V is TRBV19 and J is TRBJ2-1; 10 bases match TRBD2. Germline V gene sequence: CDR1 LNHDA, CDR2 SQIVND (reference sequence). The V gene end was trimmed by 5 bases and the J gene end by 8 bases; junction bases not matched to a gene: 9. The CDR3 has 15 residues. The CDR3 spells CASSAGLAIMDEQFF. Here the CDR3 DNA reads TGTGCCAGTAGTGCGGGACTAGCGATAATGGATGAGCAGTTCTTC.

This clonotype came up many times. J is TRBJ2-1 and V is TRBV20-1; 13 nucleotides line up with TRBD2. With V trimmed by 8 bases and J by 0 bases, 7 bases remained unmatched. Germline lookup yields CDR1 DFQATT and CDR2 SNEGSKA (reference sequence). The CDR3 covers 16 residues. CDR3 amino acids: CSLLAGGPSSYNEQFF. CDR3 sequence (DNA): TGCAGTCTACTAGCGGGAGGGCCGAGCTCCTACAATGAGCAGTTCTTC.

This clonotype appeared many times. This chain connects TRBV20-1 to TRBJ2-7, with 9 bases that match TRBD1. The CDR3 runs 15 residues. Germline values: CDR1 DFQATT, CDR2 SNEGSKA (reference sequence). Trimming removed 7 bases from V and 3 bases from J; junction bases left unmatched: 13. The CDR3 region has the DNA TGCAGTGTTCCCCCGGGACAGGGAAGTCGCTACGAGCAGTACTTC. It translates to CSVPPGQGSRYEQYF.

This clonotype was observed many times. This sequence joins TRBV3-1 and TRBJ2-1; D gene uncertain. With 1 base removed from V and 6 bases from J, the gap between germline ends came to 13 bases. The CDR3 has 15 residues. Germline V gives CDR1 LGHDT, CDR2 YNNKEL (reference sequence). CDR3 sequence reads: CASSQGRDPVNEQFF. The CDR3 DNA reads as TGTGCCAGCAGCCAAGGCCGAGACCCGGTCAATGAGCAGTTCTTC.

The CDR3 bases are TGCGCCAGCAGCCAAGATTGGACAGGGGGGGCCTACGAGCAGTACTTC. Residues: CASSQDWTGGAYEQYF. The V and J genes are TRBV4-3 and TRBJ2-7, with TRBD1 identical over 10 bases. CDR1 LGHNA and CDR2 YSLEER come from the germline V gene. The CDR3 totals 16 residues. V shed 0 bases, J shed 2 bases, and the junction held 4 bases outside the gene matches.

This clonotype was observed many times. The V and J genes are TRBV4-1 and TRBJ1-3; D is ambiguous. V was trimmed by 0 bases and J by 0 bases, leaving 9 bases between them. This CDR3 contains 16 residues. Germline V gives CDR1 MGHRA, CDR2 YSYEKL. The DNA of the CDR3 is TGCGCCAGCAGCCAAGAACGGGGAAGCTCTGGAAACACCATATATTTT. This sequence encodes CASSQERGSSGNTIYF.

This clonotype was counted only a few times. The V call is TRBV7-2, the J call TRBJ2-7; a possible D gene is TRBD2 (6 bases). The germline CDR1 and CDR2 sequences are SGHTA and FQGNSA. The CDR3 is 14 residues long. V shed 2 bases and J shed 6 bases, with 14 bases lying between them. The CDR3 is CASSLWGGIVEQYF. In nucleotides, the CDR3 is TGTGCCAGCAGCTTATGGGGAGGCATAGTCGAGCAGTACTTC. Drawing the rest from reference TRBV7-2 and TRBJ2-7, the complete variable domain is GAGVSQSPSNKVTEKGKDVELRCDPISGHTALYWYRQSLGQGLEFLIYFQGNSAPDKSGLPSDRFSAERTGGSVSTLTIQRTQQEDSAVYLCASSLWGGIVEQYFGPGTRLTVT.

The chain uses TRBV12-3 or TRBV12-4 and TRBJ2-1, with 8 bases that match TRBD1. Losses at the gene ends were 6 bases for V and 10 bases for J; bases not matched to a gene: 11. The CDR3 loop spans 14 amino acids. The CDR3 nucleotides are TGTGCCAGCAGCATGACAGGGGAGGTAGTAGAGCAGTTCTTC. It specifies CASSMTGEVVEQFF.

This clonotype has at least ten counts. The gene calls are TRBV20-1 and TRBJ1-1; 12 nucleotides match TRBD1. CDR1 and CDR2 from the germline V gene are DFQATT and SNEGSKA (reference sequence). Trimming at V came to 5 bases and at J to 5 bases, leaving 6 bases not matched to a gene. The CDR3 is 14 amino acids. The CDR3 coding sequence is TGCAGTGCTCCGGGACAGGGGGCACGGACTGAAGCTTTCTTT. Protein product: CSAPGQGARTEAFF.

CDR3 DNA sequence: TGCGCCAGCAGCCTGGGGGAGACACAGATGGGGTATGGCTACACCTTC. As protein: CASSLGETQMGYGYTF. The chain is built from TRBV4-3 and TRBJ1-2; D possibly corresponds to TRBD1 (5 bases). Deletions cut 4 bases from V and 5 bases from J, with 20 bases between. This CDR3 spans 16 amino acids. The germline gives CDR1 LGHNA, CDR2 YSLEER.

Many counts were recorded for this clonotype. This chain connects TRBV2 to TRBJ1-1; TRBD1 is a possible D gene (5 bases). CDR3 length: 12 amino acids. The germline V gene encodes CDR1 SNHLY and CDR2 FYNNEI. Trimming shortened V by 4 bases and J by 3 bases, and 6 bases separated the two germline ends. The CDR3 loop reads CASSGDHTEAFF. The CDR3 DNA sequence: TGTGCCAGCAGTGGGGACCACACTGAAGCTTTCTTT.